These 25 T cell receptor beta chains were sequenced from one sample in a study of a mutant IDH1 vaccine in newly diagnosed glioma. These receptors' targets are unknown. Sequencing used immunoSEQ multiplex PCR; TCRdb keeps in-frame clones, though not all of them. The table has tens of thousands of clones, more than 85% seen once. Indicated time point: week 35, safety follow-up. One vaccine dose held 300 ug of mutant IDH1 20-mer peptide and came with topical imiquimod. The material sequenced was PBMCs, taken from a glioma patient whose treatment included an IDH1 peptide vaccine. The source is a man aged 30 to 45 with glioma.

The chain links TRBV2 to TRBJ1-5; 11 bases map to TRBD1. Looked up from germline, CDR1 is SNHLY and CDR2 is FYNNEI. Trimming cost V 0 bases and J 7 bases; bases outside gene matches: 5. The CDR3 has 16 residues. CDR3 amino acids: CASSEAGWDRGQPQHF. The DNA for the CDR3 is TGTGCCAGCAGTGAAGCGGGTTGGGACAGGGGGCAGCCCCAGCATTTT.

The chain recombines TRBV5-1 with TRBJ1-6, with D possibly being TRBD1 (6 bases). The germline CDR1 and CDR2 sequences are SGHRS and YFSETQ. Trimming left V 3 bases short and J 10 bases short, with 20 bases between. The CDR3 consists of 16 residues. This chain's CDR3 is CASSSLGGVQGSPLHF. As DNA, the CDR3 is TGCGCCAGCAGCTCGCTAGGGGGAGTACAGGGATCACCCCTCCACTTT.

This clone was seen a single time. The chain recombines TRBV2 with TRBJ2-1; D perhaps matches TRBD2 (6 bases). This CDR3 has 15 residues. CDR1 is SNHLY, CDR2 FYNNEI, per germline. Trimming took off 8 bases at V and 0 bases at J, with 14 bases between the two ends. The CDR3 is CASSGGRGSYNEQFF. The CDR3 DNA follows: TGTGCCAGCTCTGGCGGGCGGGGCTCCTACAATGAGCAGTTCTTC.

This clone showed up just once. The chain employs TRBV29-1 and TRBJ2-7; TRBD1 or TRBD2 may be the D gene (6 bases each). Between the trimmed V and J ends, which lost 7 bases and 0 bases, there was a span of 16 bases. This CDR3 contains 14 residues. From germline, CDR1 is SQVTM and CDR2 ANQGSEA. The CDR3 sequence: CSGGDGTSSYEQYF. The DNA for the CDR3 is TGCAGCGGGGGGGACGGGACAAGCTCCTACGAGCAGTACTTC.

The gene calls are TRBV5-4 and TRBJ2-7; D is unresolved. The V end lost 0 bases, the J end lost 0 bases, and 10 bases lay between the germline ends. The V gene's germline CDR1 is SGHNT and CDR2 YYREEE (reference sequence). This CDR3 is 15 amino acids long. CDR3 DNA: TGTGCCAGCAGCTTGGCACCGTCGAGCTCCTACGAGCAGTACTTC. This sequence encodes CASSLAPSSSYEQYF. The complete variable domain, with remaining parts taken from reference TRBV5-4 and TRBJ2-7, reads ETGVTQSPTHLIKTRGQQVTLRCSSQSGHNTVSWYQQALGQGPQFIFQYYREEENGRGNFPPRFSGLQFPNYSSELNVNALELDDSALYLCASSLAPSSSYEQYFGPGTRLTVT.

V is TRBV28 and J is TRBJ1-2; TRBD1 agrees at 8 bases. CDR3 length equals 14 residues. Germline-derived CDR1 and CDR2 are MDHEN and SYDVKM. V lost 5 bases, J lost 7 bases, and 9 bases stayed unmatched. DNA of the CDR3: TGTGCCAGCAGTGCCCCCGACAGGGGCTTTGGCTACACCTTC. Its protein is CASSAPDRGFGYTF.

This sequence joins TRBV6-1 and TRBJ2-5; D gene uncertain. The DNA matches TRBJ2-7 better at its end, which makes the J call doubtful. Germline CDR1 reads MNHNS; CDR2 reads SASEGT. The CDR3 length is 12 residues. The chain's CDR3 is CASSEEIYEQYF. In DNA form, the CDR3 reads TGTGCCAGCAGTGAAGAGATATACGAGCAGTACTTC.

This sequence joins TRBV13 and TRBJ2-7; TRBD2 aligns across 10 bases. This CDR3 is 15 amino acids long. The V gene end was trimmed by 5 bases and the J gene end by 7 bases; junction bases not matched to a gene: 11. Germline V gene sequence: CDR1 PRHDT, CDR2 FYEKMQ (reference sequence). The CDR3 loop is CASSPGLADVREQYF. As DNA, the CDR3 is TGTGCCAGCAGCCCCGGACTAGCGGACGTACGGGAGCAGTACTTC.

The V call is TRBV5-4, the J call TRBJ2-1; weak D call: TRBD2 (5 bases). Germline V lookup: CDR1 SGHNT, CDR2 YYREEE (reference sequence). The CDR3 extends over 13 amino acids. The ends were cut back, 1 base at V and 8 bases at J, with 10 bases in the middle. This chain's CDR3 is CASSLSAEDEQFF. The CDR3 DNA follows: TGTGCCAGCAGCTTGTCGGCGGAGGATGAGCAGTTCTTC. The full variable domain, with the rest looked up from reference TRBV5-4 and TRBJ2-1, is ETGVTQSPTHLIKTRGQQVTLRCSSQSGHNTVSWYQQALGQGPQFIFQYYREEENGRGNFPPRFSGLQFPNYSSELNVNALELDDSALYLCASSLSAEDEQFFGPGTRLTVL.

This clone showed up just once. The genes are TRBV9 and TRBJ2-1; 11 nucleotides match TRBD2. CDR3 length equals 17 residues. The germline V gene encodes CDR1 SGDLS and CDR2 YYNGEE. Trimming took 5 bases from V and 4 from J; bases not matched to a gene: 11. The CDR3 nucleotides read TGTGCCAGCAGTCCTTATTCTAGCGGGAGGCCTTACAATGAGCAGTTCTTC. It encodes CASSPYSSGRPYNEQFF.

The CDR3 reads CSVRTGGSYEQYF. CDR3 DNA sequence: TGCAGCGTGCGCACAGGGGGCTCCTACGAGCAGTACTTC. This chain links TRBV29-1 with TRBJ2-7, with TRBD1 matching over 8 bases. Looked up from germline, CDR1 is SQVTM and CDR2 is ANQGSEA. This CDR3 has 13 amino acids. After removal of 6 bases from V and 0 bases from J, the junction contained 4 bases not matched to a gene.

CDR3 DNA: TGTGCCAGCTCACCGGGCAGCATGAACACTGAAGCTTTCTTT. Protein: CASSPGSMNTEAFF. The genes are TRBV18 and TRBJ1-1, with unresolved D. The length of the CDR3 is 14 residues. V gave up 3 bases and J gave up 0 bases, with 8 bases separating them. Germline CDR1 and CDR2: KGHSH and LQKENI.

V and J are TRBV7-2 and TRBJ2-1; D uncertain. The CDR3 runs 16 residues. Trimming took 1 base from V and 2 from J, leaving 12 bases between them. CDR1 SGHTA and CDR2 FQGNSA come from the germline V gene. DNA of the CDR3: TGTGCCAGCAGCTTAGATGGCCTCCCCGCCTACAATGAGCAGTTCTTC. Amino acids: CASSLDGLPAYNEQFF.

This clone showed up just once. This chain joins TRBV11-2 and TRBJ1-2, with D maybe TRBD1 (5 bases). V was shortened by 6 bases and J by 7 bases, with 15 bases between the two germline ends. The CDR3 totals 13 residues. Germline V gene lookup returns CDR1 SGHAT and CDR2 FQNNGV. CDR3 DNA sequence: TGTGCCAGCAGTTTACAGGTTTACTTTGGCTACACCTTC. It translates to CASSLQVYFGYTF. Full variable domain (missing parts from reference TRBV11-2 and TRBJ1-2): EAGVAQSPRYKIIEKRQSVAFWCNPISGHATLYWYQQILGQGPKLLIQFQNNGVVDDSQLPKDRFSAERLKGVDSTLKIQPAKLEDSAVYLCASSLQVYFGYTFGSGTRLTVV.

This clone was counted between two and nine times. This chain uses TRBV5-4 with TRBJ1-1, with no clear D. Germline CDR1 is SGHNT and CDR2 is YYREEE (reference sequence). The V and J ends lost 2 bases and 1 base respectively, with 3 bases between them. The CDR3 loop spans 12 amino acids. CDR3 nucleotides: TGTGCCAGCAGCTTCCAGAACACTGAAGCTTTCTTT. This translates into CASSFQNTEAFF.

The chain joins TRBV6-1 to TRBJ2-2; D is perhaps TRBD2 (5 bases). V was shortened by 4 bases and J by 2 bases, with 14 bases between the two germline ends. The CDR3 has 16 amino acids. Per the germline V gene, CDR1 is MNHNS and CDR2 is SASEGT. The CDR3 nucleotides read TGTGCCAGCAGTGGCCGACTACTGACTAACACCGGGGAGCTGTTTTTT. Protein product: CASSGRLLTNTGELFF.

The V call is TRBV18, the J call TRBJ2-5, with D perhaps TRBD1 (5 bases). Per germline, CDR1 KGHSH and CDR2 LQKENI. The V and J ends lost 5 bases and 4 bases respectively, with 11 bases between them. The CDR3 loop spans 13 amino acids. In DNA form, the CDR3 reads TGTGCCAGCTCAGCGGACACTGGAGAGACCCAGTACTTC. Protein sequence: CASSADTGETQYF.

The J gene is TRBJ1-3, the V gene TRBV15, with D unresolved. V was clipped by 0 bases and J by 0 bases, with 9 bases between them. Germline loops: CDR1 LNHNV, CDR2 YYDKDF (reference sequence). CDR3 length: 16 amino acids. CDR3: CATSRDRGISGNTIYF. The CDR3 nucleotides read TGTGCCACCAGCAGAGATCGAGGGATCTCTGGAAACACCATATATTTT.

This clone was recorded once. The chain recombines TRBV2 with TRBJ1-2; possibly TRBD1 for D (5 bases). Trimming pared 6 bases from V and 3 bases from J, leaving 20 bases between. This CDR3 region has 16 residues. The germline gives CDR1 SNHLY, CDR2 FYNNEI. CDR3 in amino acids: CASRGLTVPDYYGYTF. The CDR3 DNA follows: TGTGCCAGCAGGGGACTGACAGTACCAGACTACTATGGCTACACCTTC.

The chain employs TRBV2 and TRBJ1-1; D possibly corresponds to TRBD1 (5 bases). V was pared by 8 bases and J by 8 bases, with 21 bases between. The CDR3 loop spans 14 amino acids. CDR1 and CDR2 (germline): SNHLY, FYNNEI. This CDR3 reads CASGVLREGREAFF. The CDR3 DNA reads TGTGCCAGCGGGGTCTTGAGAGAGGGGAGAGAAGCTTTCTTT.

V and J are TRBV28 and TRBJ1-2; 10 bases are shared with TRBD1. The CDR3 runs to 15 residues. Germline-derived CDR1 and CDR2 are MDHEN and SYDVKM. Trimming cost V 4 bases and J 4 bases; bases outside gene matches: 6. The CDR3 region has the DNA TGTGCCAGCAGTTCCGGGACAGGGGAAATCTATGGCTACACCTTC. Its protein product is CASSSGTGEIYGYTF.

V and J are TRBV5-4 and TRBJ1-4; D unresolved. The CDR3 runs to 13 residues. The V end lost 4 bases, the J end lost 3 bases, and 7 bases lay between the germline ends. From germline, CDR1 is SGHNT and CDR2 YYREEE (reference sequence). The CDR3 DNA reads TGTGCCAGCAGCGGAGATCCTAATGAAAAACTGTTTTTT. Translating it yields CASSGDPNEKLFF.

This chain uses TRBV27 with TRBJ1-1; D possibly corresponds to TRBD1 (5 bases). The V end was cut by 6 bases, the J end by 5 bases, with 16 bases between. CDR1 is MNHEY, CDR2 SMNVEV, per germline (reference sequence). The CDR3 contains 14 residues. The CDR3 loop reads CASRTGAQRTEAFF. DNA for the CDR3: TGTGCCAGCAGGACCGGGGCTCAGAGGACTGAAGCTTTCTTT.

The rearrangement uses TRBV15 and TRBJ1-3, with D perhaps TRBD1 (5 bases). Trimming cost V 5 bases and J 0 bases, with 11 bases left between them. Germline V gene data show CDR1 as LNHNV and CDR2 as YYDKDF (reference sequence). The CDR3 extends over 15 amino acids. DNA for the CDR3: TGTGCCACCAGCGGGACGGGCTTCTCTGGAAACACCATATATTTT. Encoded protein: CATSGTGFSGNTIYF.

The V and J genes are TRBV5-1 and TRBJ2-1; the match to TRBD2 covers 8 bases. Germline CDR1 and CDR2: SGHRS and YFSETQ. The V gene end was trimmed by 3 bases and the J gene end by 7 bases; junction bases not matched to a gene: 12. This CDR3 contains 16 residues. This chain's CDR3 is CASSSGLVNTRNEQFF. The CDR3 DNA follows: TGCGCCAGCAGCTCGGGACTAGTGAATACAAGGAATGAGCAGTTCTTC.